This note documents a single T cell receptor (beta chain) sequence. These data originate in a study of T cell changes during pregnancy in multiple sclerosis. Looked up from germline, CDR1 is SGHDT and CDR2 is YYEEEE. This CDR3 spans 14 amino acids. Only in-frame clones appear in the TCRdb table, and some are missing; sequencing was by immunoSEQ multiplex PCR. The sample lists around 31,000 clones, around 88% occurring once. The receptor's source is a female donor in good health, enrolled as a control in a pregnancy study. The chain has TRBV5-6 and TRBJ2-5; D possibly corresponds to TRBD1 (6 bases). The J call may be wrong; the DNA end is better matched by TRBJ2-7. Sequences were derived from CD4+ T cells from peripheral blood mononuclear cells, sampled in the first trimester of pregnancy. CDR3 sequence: CASSLQGWAHEQYF. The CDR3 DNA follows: TGTGCCAGCAGCTTACAGGGTTGGGCTCACGAGCAGTACTTC.